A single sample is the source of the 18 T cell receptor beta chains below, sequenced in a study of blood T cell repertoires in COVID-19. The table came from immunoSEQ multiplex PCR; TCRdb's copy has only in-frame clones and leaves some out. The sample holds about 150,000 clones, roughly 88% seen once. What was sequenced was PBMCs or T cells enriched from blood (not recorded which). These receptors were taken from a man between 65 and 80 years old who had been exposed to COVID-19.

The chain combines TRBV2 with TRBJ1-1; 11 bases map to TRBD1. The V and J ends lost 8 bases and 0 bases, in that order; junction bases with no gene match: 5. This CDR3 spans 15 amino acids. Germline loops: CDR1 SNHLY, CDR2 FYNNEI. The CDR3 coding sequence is TGTGCCAGCCGGGACAGGGGGTTTCTGAACACTGAAGCTTTCTTT. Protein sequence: CASRDRGFLNTEAFF.

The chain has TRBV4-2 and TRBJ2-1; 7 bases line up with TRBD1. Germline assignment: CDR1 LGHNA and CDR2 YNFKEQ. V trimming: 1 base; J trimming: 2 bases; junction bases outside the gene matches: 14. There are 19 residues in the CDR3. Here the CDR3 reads CASSQVRQGDPRTYNEQFF. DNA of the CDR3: TGTGCCAGCAGCCAAGTTCGGCAGGGGGACCCAAGGACCTACAATGAGCAGTTCTTC.

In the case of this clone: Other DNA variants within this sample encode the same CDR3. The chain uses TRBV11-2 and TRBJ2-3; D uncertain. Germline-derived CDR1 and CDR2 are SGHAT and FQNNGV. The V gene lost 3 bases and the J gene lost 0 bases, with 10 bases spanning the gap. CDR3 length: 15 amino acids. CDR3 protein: CASSLSPSSTDTQYF. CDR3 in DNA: TGTGCCAGCAGCTTGAGCCCTTCTAGCACAGATACGCAGTATTTT. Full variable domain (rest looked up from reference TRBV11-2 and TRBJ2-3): EAGVAQSPRYKIIEKRQSVAFWCNPISGHATLYWYQQILGQGPKLLIQFQNNGVVDDSQLPKDRFSAERLKGVDSTLKIQPAKLEDSAVYLCASSLSPSSTDTQYFGPGTRLTVL.

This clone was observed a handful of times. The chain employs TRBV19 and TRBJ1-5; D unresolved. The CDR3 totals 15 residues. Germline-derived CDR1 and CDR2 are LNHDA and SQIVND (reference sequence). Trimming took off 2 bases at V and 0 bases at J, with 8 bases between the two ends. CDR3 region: CASSISTYSNQPQHF. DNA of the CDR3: TGTGCCAGTAGTATATCGACATATAGCAATCAGCCCCAGCATTTT.

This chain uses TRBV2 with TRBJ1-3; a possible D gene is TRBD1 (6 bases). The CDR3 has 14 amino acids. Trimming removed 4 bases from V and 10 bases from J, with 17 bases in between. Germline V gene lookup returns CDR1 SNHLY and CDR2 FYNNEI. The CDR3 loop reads CASSGTTGIGTIYF. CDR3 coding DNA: TGTGCCAGCAGTGGGACCACAGGGATTGGTACCATATATTTT.

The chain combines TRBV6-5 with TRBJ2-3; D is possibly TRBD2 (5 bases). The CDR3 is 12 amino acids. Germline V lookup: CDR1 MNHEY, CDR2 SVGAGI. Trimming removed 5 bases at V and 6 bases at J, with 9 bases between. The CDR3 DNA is TGTGCCAGCAGTACTAGTTCCGATACGCAGTATTTT. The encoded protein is CASSTSSDTQYF.

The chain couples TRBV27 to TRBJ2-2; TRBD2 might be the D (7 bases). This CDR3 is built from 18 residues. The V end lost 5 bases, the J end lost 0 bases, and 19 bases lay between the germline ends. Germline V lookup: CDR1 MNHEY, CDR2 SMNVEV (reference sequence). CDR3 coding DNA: TGTGCCAGCAGTAGAACTGGTCTGGGGGGGCCGAACACCGGGGAGCTGTTTTTT. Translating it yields CASSRTGLGGPNTGELFF.

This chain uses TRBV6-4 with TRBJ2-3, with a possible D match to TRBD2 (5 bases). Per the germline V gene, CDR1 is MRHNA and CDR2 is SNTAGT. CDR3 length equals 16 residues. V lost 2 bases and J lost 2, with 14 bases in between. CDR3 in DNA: TGTGCCAGCAGTGACGAGGGCGGGTGGGCCACAGATACGCAGTATTTT. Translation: CASSDEGGWATDTQYF.

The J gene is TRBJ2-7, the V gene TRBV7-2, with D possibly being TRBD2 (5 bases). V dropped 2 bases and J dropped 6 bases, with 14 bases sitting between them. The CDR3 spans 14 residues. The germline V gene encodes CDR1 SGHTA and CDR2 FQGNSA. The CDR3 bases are TGTGCCAGCAGCTTACGCGGACTGCCTTCCGAGCAGTACTTC. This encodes CASSLRGLPSEQYF.

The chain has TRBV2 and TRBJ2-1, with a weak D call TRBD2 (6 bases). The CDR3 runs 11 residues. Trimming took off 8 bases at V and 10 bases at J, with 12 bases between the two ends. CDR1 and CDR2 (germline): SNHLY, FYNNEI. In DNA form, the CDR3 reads TGTGCCAGCGAGAGGGGAGGCGAGCAGTTCTTC. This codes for CASERGGEQFF.

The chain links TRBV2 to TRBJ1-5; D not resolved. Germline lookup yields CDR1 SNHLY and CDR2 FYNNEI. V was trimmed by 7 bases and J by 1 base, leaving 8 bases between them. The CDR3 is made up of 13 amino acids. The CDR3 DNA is TGTGCCAGCATGGCGGAAAGCAATCAGCCCCAGCATTTT. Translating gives CASMAESNQPQHF.

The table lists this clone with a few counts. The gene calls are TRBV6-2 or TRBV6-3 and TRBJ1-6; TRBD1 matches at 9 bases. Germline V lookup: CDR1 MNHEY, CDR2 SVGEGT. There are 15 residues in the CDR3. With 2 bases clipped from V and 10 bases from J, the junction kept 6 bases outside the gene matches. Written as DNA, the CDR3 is TGTGCCAGCAGTTACGAGACAGGGGGAGCCTCACCCCTCCACTTT. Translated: CASSYETGGASPLHF.

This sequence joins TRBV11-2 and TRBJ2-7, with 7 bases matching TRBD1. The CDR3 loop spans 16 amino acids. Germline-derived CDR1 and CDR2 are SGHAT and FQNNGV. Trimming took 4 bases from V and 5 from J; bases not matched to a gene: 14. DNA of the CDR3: TGTGCCAGCAGCTCTCTCGGCAGACAGGGCGACGACGAGCAGTACTTC. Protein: CASSSLGRQGDDEQYF.

Written as DNA, the CDR3 is TGCGCCAGCAGCTTGGCCTCGTCAGGTTGGGATACGCAGTATTTT. This translates into CASSLASSGWDTQYF. The chain is built from TRBV5-1 and TRBJ2-3; D unclear. Per the germline V gene, CDR1 is SGHRS and CDR2 is YFSETQ. This CDR3 is built from 15 residues. V was trimmed by 0 bases and J by 6 bases, leaving 14 bases between them.

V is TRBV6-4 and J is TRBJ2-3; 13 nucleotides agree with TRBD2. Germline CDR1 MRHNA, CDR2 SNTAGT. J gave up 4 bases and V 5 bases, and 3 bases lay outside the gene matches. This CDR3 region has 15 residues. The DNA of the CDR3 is TGTGCCAGCAGTACTAGCGGGGGGGCGTCAGATACGCAGTATTTT. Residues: CASSTSGGASDTQYF.

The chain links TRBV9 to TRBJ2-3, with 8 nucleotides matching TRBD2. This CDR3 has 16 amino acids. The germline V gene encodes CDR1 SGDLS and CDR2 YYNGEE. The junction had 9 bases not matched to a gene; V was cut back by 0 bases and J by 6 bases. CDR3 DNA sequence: TGTGCCAGCAGCGTAGGGAGCGGGGGTCTTACGGATACGCAGTATTTT. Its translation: CASSVGSGGLTDTQYF.

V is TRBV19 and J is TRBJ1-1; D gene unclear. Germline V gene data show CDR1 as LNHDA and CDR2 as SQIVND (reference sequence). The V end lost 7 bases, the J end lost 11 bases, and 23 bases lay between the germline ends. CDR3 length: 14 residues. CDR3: CASNAGSANWKAFF. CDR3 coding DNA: TGTGCCAGTAACGCAGGATCCGCTAATTGGAAGGCTTTCTTT.

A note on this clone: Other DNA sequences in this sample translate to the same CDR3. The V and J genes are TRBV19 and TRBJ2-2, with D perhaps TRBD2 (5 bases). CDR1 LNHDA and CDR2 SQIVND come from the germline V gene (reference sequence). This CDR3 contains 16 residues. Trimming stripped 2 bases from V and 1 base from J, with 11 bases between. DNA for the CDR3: TGTGCCAGTAGTATAAGGGCACGGGGGAACACCGGGGAGCTGTTTTTT. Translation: CASSIRARGNTGELFF. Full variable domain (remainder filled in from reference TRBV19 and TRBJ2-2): DGGITQSPKYLFRKEGQNVTLSCEQNLNHDAMYWYRQDPGQGLRLIYYSQIVNDFQKGDIAEGYSVSREKKESFPLTVTSAQKNPTAFYLCASSIRARGNTGELFFGEGSRLTVL.